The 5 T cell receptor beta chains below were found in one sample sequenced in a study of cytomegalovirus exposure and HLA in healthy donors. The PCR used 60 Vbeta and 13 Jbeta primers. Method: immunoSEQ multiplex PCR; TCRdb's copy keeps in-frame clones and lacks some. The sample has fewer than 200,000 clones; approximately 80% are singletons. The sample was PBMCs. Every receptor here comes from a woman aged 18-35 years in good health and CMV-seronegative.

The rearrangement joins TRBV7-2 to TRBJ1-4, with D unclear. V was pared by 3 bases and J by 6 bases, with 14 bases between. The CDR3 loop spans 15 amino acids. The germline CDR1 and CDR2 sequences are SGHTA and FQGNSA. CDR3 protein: CASSFQQSHDEKLFF. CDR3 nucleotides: TGTGCCAGCAGCTTTCAACAGAGCCATGATGAAAAACTGTTTTTT.

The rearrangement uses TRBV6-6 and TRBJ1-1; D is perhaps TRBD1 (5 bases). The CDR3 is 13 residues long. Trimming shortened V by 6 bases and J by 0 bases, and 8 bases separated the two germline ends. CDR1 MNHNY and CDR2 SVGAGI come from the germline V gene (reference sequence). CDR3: CASRGLMNTEAFF. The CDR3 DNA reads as TGTGCCAGCAGGGGGCTGATGAACACTGAAGCTTTCTTT.

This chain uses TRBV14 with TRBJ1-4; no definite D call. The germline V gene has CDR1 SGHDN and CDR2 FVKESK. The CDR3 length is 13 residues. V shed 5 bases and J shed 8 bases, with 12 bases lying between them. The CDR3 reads CASSLGGSEKLFF. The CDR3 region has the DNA TGTGCCAGCAGCTTGGGAGGAAGCGAAAAACTGTTTTTT. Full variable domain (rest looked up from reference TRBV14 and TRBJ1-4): EAGVTQFPSHSVIEKGQTVTLRCDPISGHDNLYWYRRVMGKEIKFLLHFVKESKQDESGMPNNRFLAERTGGTYSTLKVQPAELEDSGVYFCASSLGGSEKLFFGSGTQLSVL.

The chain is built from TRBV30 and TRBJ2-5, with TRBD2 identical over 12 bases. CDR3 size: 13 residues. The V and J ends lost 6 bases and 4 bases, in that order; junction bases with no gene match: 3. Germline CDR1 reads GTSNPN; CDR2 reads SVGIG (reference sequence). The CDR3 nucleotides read TGTGCCTGTACACTAGCGGGAGGAGAGACCCAGTACTTC. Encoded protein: CACTLAGGETQYF.

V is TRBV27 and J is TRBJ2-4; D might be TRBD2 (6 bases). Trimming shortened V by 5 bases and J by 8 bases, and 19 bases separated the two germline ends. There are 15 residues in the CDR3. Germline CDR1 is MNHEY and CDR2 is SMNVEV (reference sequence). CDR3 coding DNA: TGTGCCAGCAGTCCCACGGAGGGGTTGTTGGACATTCAGTACTTC. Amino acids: CASSPTEGLLDIQYF.